This T cell receptor beta chain was documented in a study of spatial heterogeneity in lung cancer. Study-level points and caveats: Ubiquitous expanded tumor TCRs showed up in blood more at resection than follow-up.

Regarding this clonotype: What it recognizes is unknown.

CDR3 size: 14 residues. Between the trimmed V and J ends, which lost 2 bases and 5 bases, there was a span of 13 bases. Germline V CDR1 and CDR2: SGHRS, YFSETQ. The presence of a unique molecular identifier marked each TCR cDNA molecule. TCRdb redid the calling of the 5' RACE reads with MiXCR, one entry per CDR3 protein. The sample contains tens of thousands of distinct CDR3 sequences, roughly 6.6% of which appear only once. Time point meaning: sample taken at primary tumor resection. TCRs were sequenced from unsorted whole RNA of tumor, nontumor lung or PBMC. Here the sequenced sample was PBMCs, taken at surgery. The clonotype was recovered from a female donor with early-stage non-small cell lung cancer. This chain uses TRBV5-1 with TRBJ2-5; maybe TRBD1 (6 bases). CDR3 coding DNA: TGCGCCAGCAGCTTACAGGGTTTCCAGGAGACCCAGTACTTC. Its translation is CASSLQGFQETQYF.